A selection of T cell receptor beta chains follows, all from one sample in a study of blood T cells in healthy people across ages. TCRdb analysed the 5' RACE reads with MiXCR anew, one entry per CDR3 protein. This repertoire shows 600,000 to 1,000,000 distinct CDR3 sequences, nearly 60% found once; its top ten account for over 20%. The sequenced material came from blood. Source of these receptors: a man aged 30-40 years in good health. Each CDR3 is given without its conserved first and last residue. The order of the fields is V gene, J gene, CDR3 protein.

>TRBV28|TRBJ2-7
ASSLAVLAYEQY
>TRBV6-5|TRBJ2-7
ASSYGALTYEQY
>TRBV7-6|TRBJ1-5
ASSLWMDQPQH
>TRBV5-1|TRBJ2-3
ASSLVHGDTQY
>TRBV5-6|TRBJ2-1
ASSRAFGILEQF
>TRBV18|NA
ASSSGYETQY
>TRBV4-2|TRBJ2-5
ASSQEFYSGGGWETQY
>TRBV7-2|TRBJ1-4
ASSSFGPDDEKLF
>TRBV6-4|TRBJ2-1
ASSWGGPYNEQF
>TRBV11-2|TRBJ2-2
ASSKPPGQTNTGELF